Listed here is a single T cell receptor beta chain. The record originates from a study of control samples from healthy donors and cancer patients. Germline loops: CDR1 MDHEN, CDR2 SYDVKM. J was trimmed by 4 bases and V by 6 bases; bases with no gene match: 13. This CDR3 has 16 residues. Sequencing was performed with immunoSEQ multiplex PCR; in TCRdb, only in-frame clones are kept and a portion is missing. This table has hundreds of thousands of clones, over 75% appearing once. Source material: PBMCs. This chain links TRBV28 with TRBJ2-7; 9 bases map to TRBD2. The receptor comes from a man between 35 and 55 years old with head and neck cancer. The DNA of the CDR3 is TGTGCCAGCAGCCAAACGGGGGTAGCGGGGGTTTACGAGCAGTACTTC. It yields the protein CASSQTGVAGVYEQYF.